Presented here are 12 T cell receptor beta chains from one specimen sequenced in a study of metastatic and nonmetastatic thyroid tumors. Thyroid surgery had not been preceded by any treatment in any patient. TCRdb reprocessed the PCR reads via MiXCR. The top ten clones hold around a tenth of a sample with about 40,000 clones, about 17% of them seen once. Sample: tumor tissue. The receptors come from a female donor with papillary thyroid cancer or a benign thyroid nodule (not recorded which). Some clones in this sample may be carry-over from other donors' samples.

This clone was recorded many times. The chain joins TRBV6-6 to TRBJ2-3; the D gene is possibly TRBD2 (5 bases). This CDR3 spans 17 amino acids. Germline V lookup: CDR1 MNHNY, CDR2 SVGAGI (reference sequence). Trimming took 0 bases from V and 2 from J, leaving 15 bases between them. The CDR3 loop reads CASSYSGSEGSTDTQYF. In DNA form, the CDR3 reads TGTGCCAGCAGTTACTCGGGGTCCGAGGGATCCACAGATACGCAGTATTTT.

This clone came up many times. V and J are TRBV28 and TRBJ1-1, with 9 positions matching TRBD1. Per germline, CDR1 MDHEN and CDR2 SYDVKM. Germline trimming cut 6 bases from V and 5 bases from J; bases unmatched to any gene: 7. CDR3 length: 14 residues. This CDR3 reads CASSAGTGKTEAFF. CDR3 DNA sequence: TGTGCCAGCAGCGCCGGGACAGGGAAAACTGAAGCTTTCTTT.

This clone was recorded many times. Possible read error: a much larger clone is one base away. V is TRBV6-1 and J is TRBJ2-1; TRBD2 agrees at 9 bases. Per germline, CDR1 MNHNS and CDR2 SASEGT. The CDR3 runs to 16 residues. The CDR3 DNA follows: TGTGTCAGCACCCTGACTAGCGGAAGCACCTACAATGAGCAGTTCTTC. Residues: CVSTLTSGSTYNEQFF.

V usage is TRBV19 and J usage is TRBJ2-3, with D possibly matching TRBD1 (6 bases). The V end lost 6 bases, the J end lost 3 bases, and 16 bases lay between the germline ends. The CDR3 spans 15 residues. Germline V lookup: CDR1 LNHDA, CDR2 SQIVND (reference sequence). CDR3 nucleotide sequence: TGTGCCAGTAGCATGGGGGCGGGCGCGACAGATACGCAGTATTTT. This gives the protein CASSMGAGATDTQYF.

A word on this clone: A clone one base away is much larger, so this may be a read error. The genes are TRBV20-1 and TRBJ2-2; maybe TRBD2 (5 bases). Trimming took 5 bases from V and 5 from J, leaving 18 bases between them. Germline V gene data show CDR1 as DFQATT and CDR2 as SNEGSKA (reference sequence). The CDR3 loop spans 15 amino acids. Here the CDR3 reads CSALGLRVQTGELFF. The CDR3 DNA follows: TGCAGTGCTCTTGGACTGAGGGTCCAAACCGGGGAGCTGTTTTTT.

This clone was picked up many times. The same CDR3 can be traced to other DNA sequences in this sample. The chain carries TRBV29-1 and TRBJ2-1; D is uncertain. The CDR3 covers 12 residues. V lost 3 bases and J lost 9, with 12 bases in between. The germline V gene has CDR1 SQVTM and CDR2 ANQGSEA. CDR3 residues: CSVDGLAVEQFF. CDR3 in DNA: TGCAGCGTTGATGGGTTGGCGGTTGAGCAGTTCTTC.

As to this clone: One end of the junction varies from germline; a read error may be responsible. This chain joins TRBV20-1 and TRBJ2-7, with 10 bases lining up with TRBD1. This CDR3 comprises 13 residues. Germline V gene data show CDR1 as DFQATT and CDR2 as SNEGSKA (reference sequence). The CDR3 nucleotides are TGCAGTGCCAGAGGACAGGGGGGGTGGTGGCAGTACTTC. Its protein product is CSARGQGGWWQYF.

This clone was seen repeatedly, ten times or more. This chain links TRBV28 with TRBJ1-1; a weak D match, TRBD1 (5 bases). The CDR3 extends over 15 amino acids. Germline V lookup: CDR1 MDHEN, CDR2 SYDVKM. V was clipped by 2 bases and J by 5 bases, with 15 bases between them. The CDR3 reads CASSLPQALGTEAFF. The CDR3 DNA follows: TGTGCCAGCAGTTTACCACAGGCCCTGGGGACTGAAGCTTTCTTT.

V is TRBV20-1 and J is TRBJ2-3, with 10 nucleotides matching TRBD2. Losses at the gene ends were 1 base for V and 0 bases for J; bases not matched to a gene: 19. Germline loops: CDR1 DFQATT, CDR2 SNEGSKA (reference sequence). The CDR3 contains 21 residues. The CDR3 here is CSARVRSRLAGPQGSTDTQYF. The CDR3 region has the DNA TGCAGTGCTAGAGTAAGGAGTCGACTAGCGGGCCCTCAGGGGAGCACAGATACGCAGTATTTT.

This clone was observed many times. The chain is built from TRBV9 and TRBJ2-7, with TRBD2 matching over 10 bases. CDR1 and CDR2 (germline): SGDLS, YYNGEE. This CDR3 is 16 amino acids long. The V and J ends lost 3 bases and 0 bases, in that order; junction bases with no gene match: 6. The CDR3 loop is CASSARTSGDSYEQYF. The CDR3 DNA sequence: TGTGCCAGCAGCGCAAGGACTAGCGGCGACTCCTACGAGCAGTACTTC.

The chain has TRBV6-1 and TRBJ2-1; 10 positions agree with TRBD1. Germline CDR1 reads MNHNS; CDR2 reads SASEGT. V was clipped by 6 bases and J by 9 bases; unmatched bases: 5. This CDR3 contains 13 residues. The CDR3 region has the DNA TGTGCCAGCAGCAGACAGGGGGCTAGTGAGCAGTTCTTC. As protein: CASSRQGASEQFF.

This clone was observed many times. This rearrangement joins TRBV2 to TRBJ2-3; no clear D gene. Germline V gives CDR1 SNHLY, CDR2 FYNNEI. Trimming took off 6 bases at V and 4 bases at J, with 17 bases between the two ends. This CDR3 has 15 residues. The CDR3 region is CASSVGPLRPDTQYF. The CDR3 DNA follows: TGTGCCAGCAGCGTGGGCCCACTTCGGCCAGATACGCAGTATTTT.